What follows describes a single TCR beta chain. The sample comes from a study of cytomegalovirus exposure and HLA in healthy donors. In the PCR, 60 Vbeta and 13 Jbeta primers were used. The protocol was immunoSEQ multiplex PCR, while the TCRdb copy is restricted to in-frame clones and leaves out a portion. The sample lists more than 120,000 clones, roughly 80% seen once, with less than 3% in the top ten. This CDR3 comprises 16 residues. The germline CDR1 and CDR2 sequences are SEHNR and FQNEAQ (reference sequence). With 4 bases clipped from V and 7 bases from J, the junction kept 15 bases outside the gene matches.

This receptor was taken from a woman in her twenties or thirties in good health and CMV-seronegative. The chain combines TRBV7-9 with TRBJ1-1; 7 positions agree with TRBD1. Material: PBMCs. The CDR3 spells CASSSRGTARTGEAFF. In DNA, the CDR3 is TGTGCCAGCAGCTCCAGGGGGACAGCTCGAACGGGTGAAGCTTTCTTT.